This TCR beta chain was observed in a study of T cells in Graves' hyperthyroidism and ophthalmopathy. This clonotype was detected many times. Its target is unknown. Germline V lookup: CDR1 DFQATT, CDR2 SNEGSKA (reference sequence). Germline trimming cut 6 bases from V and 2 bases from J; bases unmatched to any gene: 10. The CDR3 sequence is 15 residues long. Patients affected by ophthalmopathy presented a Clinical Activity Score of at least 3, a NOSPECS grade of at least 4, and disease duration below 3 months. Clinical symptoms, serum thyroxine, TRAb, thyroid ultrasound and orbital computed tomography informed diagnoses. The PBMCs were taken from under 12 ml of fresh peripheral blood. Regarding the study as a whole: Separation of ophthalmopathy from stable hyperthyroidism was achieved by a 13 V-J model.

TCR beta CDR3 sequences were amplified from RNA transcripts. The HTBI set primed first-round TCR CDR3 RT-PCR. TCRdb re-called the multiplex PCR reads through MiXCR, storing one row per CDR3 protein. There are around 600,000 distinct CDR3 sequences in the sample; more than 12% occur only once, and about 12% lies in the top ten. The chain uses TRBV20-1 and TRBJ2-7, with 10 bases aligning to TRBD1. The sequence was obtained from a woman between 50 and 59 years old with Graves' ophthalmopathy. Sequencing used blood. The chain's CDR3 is CSARRGTGVPYEQYF. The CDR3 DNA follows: TGCAGTGCCAGACGCGGGACAGGGGTCCCCTACGAGCAGTACTTC.